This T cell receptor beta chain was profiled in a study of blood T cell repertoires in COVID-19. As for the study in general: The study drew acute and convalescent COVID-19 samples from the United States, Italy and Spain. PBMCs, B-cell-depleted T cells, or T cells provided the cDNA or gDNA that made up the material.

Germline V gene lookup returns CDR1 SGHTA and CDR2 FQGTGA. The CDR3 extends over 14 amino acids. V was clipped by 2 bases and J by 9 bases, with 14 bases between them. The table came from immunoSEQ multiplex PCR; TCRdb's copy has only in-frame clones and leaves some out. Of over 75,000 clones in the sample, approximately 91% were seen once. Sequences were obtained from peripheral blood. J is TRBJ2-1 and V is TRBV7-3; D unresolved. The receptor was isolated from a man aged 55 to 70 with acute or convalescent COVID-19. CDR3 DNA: TGTGCCAGCAGCTTAGTCTCCCCCGGCGGTGAGCAGTTCTTC. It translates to CASSLVSPGGEQFF.